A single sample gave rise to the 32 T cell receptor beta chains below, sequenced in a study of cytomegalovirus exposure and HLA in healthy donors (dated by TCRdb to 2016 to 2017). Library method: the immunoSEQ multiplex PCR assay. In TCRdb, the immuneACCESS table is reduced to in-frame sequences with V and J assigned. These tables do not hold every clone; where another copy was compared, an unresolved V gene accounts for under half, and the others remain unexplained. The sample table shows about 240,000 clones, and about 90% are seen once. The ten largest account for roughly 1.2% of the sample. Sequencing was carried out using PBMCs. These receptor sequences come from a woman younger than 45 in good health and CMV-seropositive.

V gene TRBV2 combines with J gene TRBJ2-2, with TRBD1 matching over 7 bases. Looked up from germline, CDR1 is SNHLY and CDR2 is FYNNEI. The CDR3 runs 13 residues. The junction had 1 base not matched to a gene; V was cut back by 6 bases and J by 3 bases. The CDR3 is CASRGQYTGELFF. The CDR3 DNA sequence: TGTGCCAGCAGGGGACAGTACACCGGGGAGCTGTTTTTT.

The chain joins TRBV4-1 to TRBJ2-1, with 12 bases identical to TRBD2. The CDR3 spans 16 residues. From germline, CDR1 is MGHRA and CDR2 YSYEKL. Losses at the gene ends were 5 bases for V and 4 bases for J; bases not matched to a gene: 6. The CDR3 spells CASSFRTSGMYNEQFF. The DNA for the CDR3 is TGCGCCAGCAGCTTTAGGACTAGCGGGATGTACAATGAGCAGTTCTTC.

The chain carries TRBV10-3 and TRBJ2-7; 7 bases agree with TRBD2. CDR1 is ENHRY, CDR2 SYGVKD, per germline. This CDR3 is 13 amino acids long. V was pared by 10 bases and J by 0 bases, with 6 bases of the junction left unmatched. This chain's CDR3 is CATSGASSYEQYF. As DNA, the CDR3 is TGTGCCACGAGCGGGGCTAGCTCCTACGAGCAGTACTTC.

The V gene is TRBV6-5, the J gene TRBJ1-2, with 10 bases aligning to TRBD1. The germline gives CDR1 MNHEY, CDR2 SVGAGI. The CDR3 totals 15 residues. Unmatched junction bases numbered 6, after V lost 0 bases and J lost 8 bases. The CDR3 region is CASSYSGQGPWGYTF. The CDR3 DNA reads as TGTGCCAGCAGTTACTCGGGACAGGGGCCTTGGGGCTACACCTTC.

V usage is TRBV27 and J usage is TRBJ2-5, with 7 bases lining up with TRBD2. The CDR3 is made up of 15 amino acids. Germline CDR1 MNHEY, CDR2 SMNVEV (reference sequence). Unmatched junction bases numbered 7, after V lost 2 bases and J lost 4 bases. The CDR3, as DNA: TGTGCCAGCAGTTTAGCGGGAGACACCCCAGAGACCCAGTACTTC. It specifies CASSLAGDTPETQYF.

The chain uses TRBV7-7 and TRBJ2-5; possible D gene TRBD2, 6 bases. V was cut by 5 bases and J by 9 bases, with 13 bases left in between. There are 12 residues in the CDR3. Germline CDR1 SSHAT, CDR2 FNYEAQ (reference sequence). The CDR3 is CASSPPGGAQYF. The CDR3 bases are TGTGCCAGCAGCCCGCCCGGCGGGGCCCAGTACTTC.

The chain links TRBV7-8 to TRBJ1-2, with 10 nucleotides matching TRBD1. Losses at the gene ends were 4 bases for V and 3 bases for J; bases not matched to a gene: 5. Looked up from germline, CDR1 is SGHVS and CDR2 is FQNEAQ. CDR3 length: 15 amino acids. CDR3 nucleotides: TGTGCCAGCAGCTCTCGGACAGGGGGTGACTATGGCTACACCTTC. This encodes CASSSRTGGDYGYTF.

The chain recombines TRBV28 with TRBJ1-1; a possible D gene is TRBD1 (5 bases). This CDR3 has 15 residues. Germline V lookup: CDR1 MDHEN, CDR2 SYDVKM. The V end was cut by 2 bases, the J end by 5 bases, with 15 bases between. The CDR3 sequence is CASSLVQGERTEAFF. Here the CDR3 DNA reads TGTGCCAGCAGTTTAGTCCAGGGCGAAAGAACTGAAGCTTTCTTT.

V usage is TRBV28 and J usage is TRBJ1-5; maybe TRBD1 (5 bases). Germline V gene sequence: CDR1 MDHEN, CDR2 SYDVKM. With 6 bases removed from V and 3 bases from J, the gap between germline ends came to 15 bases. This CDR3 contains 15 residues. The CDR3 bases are TGTGCCAGCAGGAGGGGCGGGAAGGACAATCAGCCCCAGCATTTT. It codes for CASRRGGKDNQPQHF.

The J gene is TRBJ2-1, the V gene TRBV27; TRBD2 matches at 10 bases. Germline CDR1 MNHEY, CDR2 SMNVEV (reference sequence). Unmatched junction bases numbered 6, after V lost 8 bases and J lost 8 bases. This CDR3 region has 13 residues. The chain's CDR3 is CASSAGGPHEQFF. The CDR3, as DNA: TGTGCCAGCTCAGCGGGAGGGCCCCATGAGCAGTTCTTC.

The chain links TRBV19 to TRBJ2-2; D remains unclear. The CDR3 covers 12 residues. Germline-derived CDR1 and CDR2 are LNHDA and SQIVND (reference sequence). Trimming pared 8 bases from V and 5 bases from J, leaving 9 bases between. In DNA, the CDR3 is TGTGCCAGTCCAGCGCGTACCGGGGAGCTGTTTTTT. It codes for CASPARTGELFF.

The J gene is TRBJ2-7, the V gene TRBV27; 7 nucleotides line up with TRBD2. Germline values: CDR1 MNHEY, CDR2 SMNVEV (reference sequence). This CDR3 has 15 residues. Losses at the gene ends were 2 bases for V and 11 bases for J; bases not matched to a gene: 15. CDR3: CASSLAAGALAGEYF. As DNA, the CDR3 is TGTGCCAGCAGTTTAGCGGCCGGGGCCTTGGCGGGGGAGTACTTC.

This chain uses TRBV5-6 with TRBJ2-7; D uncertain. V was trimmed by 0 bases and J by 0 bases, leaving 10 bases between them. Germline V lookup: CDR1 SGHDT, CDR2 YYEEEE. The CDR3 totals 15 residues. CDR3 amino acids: CASSLVWYNSYEQYF. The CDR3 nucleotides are TGTGCCAGCAGCTTGGTTTGGTACAACTCCTACGAGCAGTACTTC.

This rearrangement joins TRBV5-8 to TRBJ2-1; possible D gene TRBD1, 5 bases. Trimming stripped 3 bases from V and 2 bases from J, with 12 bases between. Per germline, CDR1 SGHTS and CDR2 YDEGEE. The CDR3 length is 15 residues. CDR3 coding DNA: TGTGCCAGCAGCTGGGGCATATTAGCCTACAATGAGCAGTTCTTC. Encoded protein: CASSWGILAYNEQFF.

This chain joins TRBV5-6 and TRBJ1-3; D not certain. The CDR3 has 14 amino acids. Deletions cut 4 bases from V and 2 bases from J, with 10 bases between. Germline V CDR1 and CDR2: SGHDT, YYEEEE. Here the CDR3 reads CASSLGGAGNTIYF. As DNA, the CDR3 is TGTGCCAGCAGCCTGGGAGGAGCTGGAAACACCATATATTTT.

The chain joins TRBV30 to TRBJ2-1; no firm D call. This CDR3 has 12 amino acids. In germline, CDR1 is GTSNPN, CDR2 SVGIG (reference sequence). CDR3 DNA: TGTGCGTACCAGCCTGGAGTGAGCGAGCAGTTCTTC. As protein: CAYQPGVSEQFF. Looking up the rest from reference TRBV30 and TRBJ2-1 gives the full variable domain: SQTIHQWPATLVQPVGSPLSLECTVEGTSNPNLYWYRQAAGRGLQLLFYSVGIGQISSEVPQNLSASRPQDRQFILSSKKLLLSDSGFYLCAYQPGVSEQFFGPGTRLTVL.

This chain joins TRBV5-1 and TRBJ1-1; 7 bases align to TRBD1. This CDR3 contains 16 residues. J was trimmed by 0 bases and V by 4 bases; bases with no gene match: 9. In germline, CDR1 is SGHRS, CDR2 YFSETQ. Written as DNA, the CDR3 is TGCGCCAGCAGCCTGGGGGACAGCCTCATGAACACTGAAGCTTTCTTT. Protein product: CASSLGDSLMNTEAFF.

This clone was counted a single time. In nucleotides, the CDR3 is TGTGCCAGTCAGCAGGGATATTGGAACACTGAAGCTTTCTTT. Residues: CASQQGYWNTEAFF. This chain links TRBV6-5 with TRBJ1-1; the D gene is possibly TRBD1 (5 bases). CDR3 length equals 14 residues. V lost 9 bases to trimming and J lost 1 base, with 15 bases between them. Germline V lookup: CDR1 MNHEY, CDR2 SVGAGI.

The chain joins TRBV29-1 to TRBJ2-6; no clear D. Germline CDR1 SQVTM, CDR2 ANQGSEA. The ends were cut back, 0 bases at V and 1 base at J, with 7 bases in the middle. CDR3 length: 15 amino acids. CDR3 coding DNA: TGCAGCGTTGAAGATCGGTGGTCTGGGGCCAACGTCCTGACTTTC. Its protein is CSVEDRWSGANVLTF.

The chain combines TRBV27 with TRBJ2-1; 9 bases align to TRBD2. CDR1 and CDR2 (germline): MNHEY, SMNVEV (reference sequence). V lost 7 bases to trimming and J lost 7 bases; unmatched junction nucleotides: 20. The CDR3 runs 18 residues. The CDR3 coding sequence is TGTGCCAGCACCGCCGGCGGGCTAGCGGGACCTCCAACAAATGAGCAGTTCTTC. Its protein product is CASTAGGLAGPPTNEQFF.

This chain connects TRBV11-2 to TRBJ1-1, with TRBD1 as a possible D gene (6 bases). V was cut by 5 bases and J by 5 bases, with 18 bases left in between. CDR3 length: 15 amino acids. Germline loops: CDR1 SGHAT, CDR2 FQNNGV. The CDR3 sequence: CASSRGAGAWTEAFF. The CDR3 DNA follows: TGTGCCAGCAGCCGGGGGGCGGGGGCGTGGACTGAAGCTTTCTTT. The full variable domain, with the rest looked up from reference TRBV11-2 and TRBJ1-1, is EAGVAQSPRYKIIEKRQSVAFWCNPISGHATLYWYQQILGQGPKLLIQFQNNGVVDDSQLPKDRFSAERLKGVDSTLKIQPAKLEDSAVYLCASSRGAGAWTEAFFGQGTRLTVV.

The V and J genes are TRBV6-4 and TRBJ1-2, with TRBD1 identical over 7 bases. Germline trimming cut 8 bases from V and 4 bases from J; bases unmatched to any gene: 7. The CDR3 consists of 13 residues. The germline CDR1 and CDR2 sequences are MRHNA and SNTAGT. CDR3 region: CASSETGTYGYTF. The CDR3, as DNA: TGTGCCAGCTCGGAGACAGGGACCTATGGCTACACCTTC.

The CDR3 is CASGRQGRNEQYF. CDR3 DNA: TGTGCCAGCGGTAGACAGGGGAGGAACGAGCAGTACTTC. The V call is TRBV7-2, the J call TRBJ2-7; 8 bases match TRBD1. The CDR3 is 13 amino acids. The V and J ends lost 8 bases and 5 bases, in that order; junction bases with no gene match: 8. CDR1 and CDR2 from the germline V gene are SGHTA and FQGNSA.

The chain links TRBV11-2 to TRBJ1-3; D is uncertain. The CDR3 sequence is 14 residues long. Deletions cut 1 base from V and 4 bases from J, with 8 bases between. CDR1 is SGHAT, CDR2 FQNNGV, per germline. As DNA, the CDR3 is TGTGCCAGCAGCTTAGGAGGGCCGGGAAACACCATATATTTT. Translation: CASSLGGPGNTIYF.

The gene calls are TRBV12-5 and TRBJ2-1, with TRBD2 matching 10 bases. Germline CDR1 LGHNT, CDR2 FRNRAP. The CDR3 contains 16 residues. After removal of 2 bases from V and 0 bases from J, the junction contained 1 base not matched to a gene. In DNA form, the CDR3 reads TGTGCTAGTGGTTTGACTAGCGGGAACTCCTACAATGAGCAGTTCTTC. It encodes CASGLTSGNSYNEQFF. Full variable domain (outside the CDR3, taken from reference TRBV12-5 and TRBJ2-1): DARVTQTPRHKVTEMGQEVTMRCQPILGHNTVFWYRQTMMQGLELLAYFRNRAPLDDSGMPKDRFSAEMPDATLATLKIQPSEPRDSAVYFCASGLTSGNSYNEQFFGPGTRLTVL.

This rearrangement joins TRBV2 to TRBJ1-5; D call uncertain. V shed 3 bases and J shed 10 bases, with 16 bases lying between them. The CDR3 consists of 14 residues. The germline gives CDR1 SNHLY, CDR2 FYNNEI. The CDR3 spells CASSDGGNGYPQHF. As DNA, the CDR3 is TGTGCCAGCAGTGACGGAGGTAACGGATATCCCCAGCATTTT.

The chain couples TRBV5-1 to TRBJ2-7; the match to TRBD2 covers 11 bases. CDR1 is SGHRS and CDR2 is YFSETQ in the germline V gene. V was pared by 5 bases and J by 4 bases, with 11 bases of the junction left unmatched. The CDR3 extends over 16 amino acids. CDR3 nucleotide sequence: TGCGCCAGCAGAACGACGTCTAGCGGGAGGACTTACGAGCAGTACTTC. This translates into CASRTTSSGRTYEQYF.

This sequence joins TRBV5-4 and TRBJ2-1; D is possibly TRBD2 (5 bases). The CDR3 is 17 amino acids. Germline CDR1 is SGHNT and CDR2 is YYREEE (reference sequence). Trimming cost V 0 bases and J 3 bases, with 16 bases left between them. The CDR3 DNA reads TGTGCCAGCAGCTTGGCATGGGTGGACGGGGTCTACAATGAGCAGTTCTTC. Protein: CASSLAWVDGVYNEQFF.

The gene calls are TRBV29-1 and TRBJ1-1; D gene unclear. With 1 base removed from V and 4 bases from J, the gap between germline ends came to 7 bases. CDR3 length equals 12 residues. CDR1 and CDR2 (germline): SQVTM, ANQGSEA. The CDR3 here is CSVEGLSTEAFF. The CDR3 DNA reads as TGCAGCGTTGAAGGTCTCAGCACTGAAGCTTTCTTT.

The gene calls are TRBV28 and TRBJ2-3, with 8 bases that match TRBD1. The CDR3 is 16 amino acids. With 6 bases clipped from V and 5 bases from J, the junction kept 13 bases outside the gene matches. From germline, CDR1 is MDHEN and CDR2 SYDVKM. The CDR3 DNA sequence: TGTGCCAGCAGACCTGGACAGGGACTTCTTCAAGATACGCAGTATTTT. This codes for CASRPGQGLLQDTQYF.

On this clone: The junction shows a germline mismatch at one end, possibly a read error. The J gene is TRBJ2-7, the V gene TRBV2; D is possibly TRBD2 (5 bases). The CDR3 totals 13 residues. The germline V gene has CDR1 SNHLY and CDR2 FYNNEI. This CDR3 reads CASHYSAGGVSGF. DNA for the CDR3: TGTGCCAGCCATTATAGCGCTGGCGGAGTGAGCGGCTTC.

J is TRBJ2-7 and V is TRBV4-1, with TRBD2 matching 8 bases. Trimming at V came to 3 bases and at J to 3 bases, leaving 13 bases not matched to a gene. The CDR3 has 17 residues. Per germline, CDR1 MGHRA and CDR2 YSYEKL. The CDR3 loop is CASSHEPGLGGFYEQYF. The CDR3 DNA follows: TGCGCCAGCAGCCATGAACCGGGACTAGGGGGTTTCTACGAGCAGTACTTC.